The sequence of this T cell receptor beta chain was determined in a study of cytomegalovirus exposure and HLA in healthy donors (TCRdb year 2017). Regarding the research as a whole: An earlier analysis of roughly 630 of the donors reported approximately 290 Gb of sequence data and 100 million to 130 million unique TCR beta sequences from 150 million to 200 million T cells. An early release covering just under 650 HLA-typed donors comprised approximately 290 gigabases of sequencing data and around 85 million unique TCR sequences. Among the roughly 400 genotyped donors, more than 70% belonged to the genetic ancestry cluster associated with self-reported Caucasian donors. The study was designed to test whether signatures of past pathogen exposure could be identified by cataloging public T cell receptors. The study used immunosequencing to profile the T cell repertoires of some 600 subjects and linked those repertoires to cytomegalovirus serostatus. A separate validation cohort of approximately 120 different subjects was used in addition to the roughly 640-subject first cohort. To predict cytomegalovirus infection status, the study combined high-throughput TCR immunosequencing, statistical association of individual TCRs with disease status, and machine learning. A later analysis re-analyzed previously published TCR beta repertoires from roughly 630 donors and added high-resolution HLA genotyping to study TCR occurrence patterns. Rather than using new phenotypic data, the later analysis identified candidate immune exposures from TCR beta sequences and from how often those sequences occurred across donors. In an earlier analysis of 587 of the donors, high-throughput TCR beta sequencing was used to judge whether each TCR beta V gene segment behaved as functional or pseudogenic. Alongside the repertoire data, information on donor age, sex, ethnicity and CMV serostatus was compiled. A later genetic analysis took genome-wide SNP genotypes for about 55% of the roughly 700 donors and used that subset as a discovery cohort. All discovery cohort repertoires had been generated on a single sequencing platform. Both class I and class II loci were covered by HLA typing, at four-digit resolution. The number of typed donors differed by locus: about 620-640 for A, B, C, DRB1 and DQB1; 500 to 550 for DQA1; some 590 for DPA1; and roughly 490 for DPB1. Roughly five DR-DQ haplotypes were handled as single units for association and clustering, since linkage in the cohort was strong. Among about 390 genotyped donors of the cohort, an average of around 240,000 unique TCR beta nucleotide sequences were sequenced per donor, about a sixth of them non-productive. What the authors observed across the whole study: The classifier was reported to diagnose cytomegalovirus status with high specificity and sensitivity in both the original cohort and the validation cohort. A further reported finding was that TCR beta sequences accurately predicted the HLA-A and HLA-B alleles for most subjects in the first cohort. Assigning TCR associations to individual alleles was difficult when HLA alleles, especially DR and DQ, strongly co-occurred. In this cohort, only TCR beta chains were sequenced, and detectable features were limited by the absence of alpha or paired-chain data. In a later analysis, the rate of TCR association differed among HLA loci, with DRB1 alleles having the most associated TCRs and HLA-C alleles having the fewest. Correlated functional status among segregating V segments might reflect linkage disequilibrium, but an unknown experimental factor could not be ruled out. According to a later analysis, most CMV-associated TCR beta chains appeared to be HLA-restricted, and the HLA associations seemed to be driven largely by CMV exposure. V-gene and J-gene trimming of TCR beta chains was associated with a missense DCLRE1C variant in a later genetic analysis, and the association was replicated in an independent cohort. According to the authors, the approach could potentially be generalized to other disease states and immunological phenotypes. In the study, 150 to 200 TCR beta chains were listed as associated with cytomegalovirus. Presence/absence analyses assumed roughly uniform sequencing depth across donors, an assumption that may not hold. Compared with the approximately 710-donor mean, donors in an Asian-associated ancestry cluster had fewer N-insertions in productive TCRs, according to a later genetic analysis. Across donors, most TCR sequences were observed very rarely, whereas some public TCRs were present in many individuals. In vitro tests confirmed that a few of the cytomegalovirus-associated TCR beta chains recognize cytomegalovirus antigens. Compared with equally common non-associated chains, HLA-associated TCR beta chains in a later analysis were more clonally expanded and had lower generation probabilities. An earlier analysis of approximately 540 of the donors showed that most TCR beta V segments appeared in productive rearrangements either about 87% or about 30% of the time, which broadly matched IMGT annotations. At a false discovery rate of 0.05, a later analysis linked under 20,000 TCR beta sequences to specific HLA alleles. CMV serostatus was the only immune exposure information available for the cohort. Because HLA typing was unavailable for some donors at each locus, only the typed subset was used in association tests. The sequencing pipeline was judged likely to have produced a cluster of highly shared sequence variants as a technical artifact. In a later analysis, several top co-occurrence clusters were reported to appear linked to parvovirus B19, influenza, CMV and Epstein-Barr virus. Some IMGT-functional V segments, including TRBV6-2 and TRBV6-3, could not be told apart with the 87-base-pair reads, so those segments were excluded. Because counts were too low, about 18 rarely observed V segments, including chromosome 9 orphons, were excluded from the earlier analysis of 500 to 700 of the donors.

As concerns this clone: There is no known antigen for this receptor. Base qualities are not at hand, and no much larger clone is one base apart.

Library preparation was by the immunoSEQ multiplex PCR assay. A mixture of 60 forward primers for TCR Vbeta segments and 13 reverse primers for TCR Jbeta segments was used in the multiplex PCR. The CDR3 region of rearranged TCR beta genes was amplified from genomic DNA with a multiplex PCR assay. The amplified TCR beta libraries were sequenced on the Illumina HiSeq System as 87-base-pair reads. As for the original processing: A later analysis tallied some 79 million unique TCR beta chains across the 666 repertoires, and 10 million to 11 million of those chains were shared by two or more donors. A nearest-neighbor algorithm error-corrected the raw reads and collapsed the reads into unique sequences, merging closely related sequences to remove PCR and sequencing errors. CDR3 sequences were aligned to IMGT reference sequences to assign V, D and J gene segments. For a sequence to be retained, a match of at least six nucleotides to both a V gene segment and a J gene segment was required. A rearrangement counted as productive if the CDR3 had no stop codons and remained in frame with V and J, and every other rearrangement counted as non-productive. CDR3 was defined by IMGT convention, running from the second conserved V-encoded cysteine to the conserved J-encoded phenylalanine. In an earlier analysis of 500 to 650 of the donors, sequences lacking an unambiguous match to a single V gene segment were excluded. In an earlier analysis of approximately 560 of the donors, a V segment was called functional when productive rearrangements were above 56.7%, and segregating when the standard deviation between donors exceeded 5%. To diagnose cytomegalovirus status from the catalog of TCR beta chain sequences, a statistical classification framework was built. A later analysis assigned V and J genes by comparing TCR nucleotide sequences with IMGT/GENE-DB human TR gene sequences. The TCRdist pipeline was used in a later analysis to assign CDR3 sequences and most-parsimonious VDJ recombination scenarios. In a later analysis, every TCR beta chain was defined by the combination of its CDR3 amino acid sequence and its V-gene family, and reads without a unique V-gene family were dropped. A later analysis removed over 500 highly shared, low-generation-probability nucleotide sequences to deal with suspected cross-contamination and a sequencing artifact. For each public chain, a later analysis derived a clonal expansion index from normalized ranks of inferred template counts within each repertoire. A later analysis computed generation probabilities with a VDJ recombination model fitted to out-of-frame rearrangements, and checked the results against IGoR. In a later analysis, TCR-TCR, TCR-HLA and TCR-CMV co-occurrence was scored with hypergeometric tests, and a repertoire-size bias correction was applied to TCR pairs. To estimate false discovery rates, a later analysis permuted the HLA or CMV assignments 20 times. A later analysis grouped co-occurring TCRs with DBSCAN, adding TCRdist sequence similarity when clustering within HLA-allele-positive subsets. Repertoires with fewer than 30,000 or more than 120,000 public chains, plus five repertoires with anomalous nucleotide sharing, were excluded from co-occurrence clustering. TCRdb retrieved this table from immuneACCESS and kept in-frame rearrangements only. Not all clones are present; in checked studies, unresolved V genes account for under half, and no reason is known for the remainder. V and J calls and clone size are those listed in that table; D and trimming were worked out from the DNA. The sample records about 180,000 clones, around 74% of which are singletons. Of the sample, 2.9% falls within the top ten clones.

In total, roughly 670 healthy bone marrow donors made up the cohort. At the time of sampling, all cohort members were nominally healthy, though unrecorded immune exposures were likely present. The donor tested CMV seronegative, placing the donor among the roughly 340 seronegative members of the cohort. Each donor provided a peripheral blood sample, and peripheral blood mononuclear cells were used for TCR beta sequencing. The Qiagen DNeasy Blood Extraction Kit was used to extract genomic DNA from the blood cell samples. The germline V and J ends show losses of 2 bases and 3 bases respectively, and no gene match explains 11 bases of the junction. For CDR1 and CDR2, the germline V gene (reference sequence) lists GTSNPN and SVGIG. From its cysteine to its phenylalanine, the CDR3 spans 17 amino acids. The read is trimmed to its CDR3 DNA, 51 bases read in frame from base 1.

Sequenced: PBMCs. The sequence links TRBV30 to TRBJ1-5; 9 nucleotides in the junction match TRBD1. The clonotype originates from a male donor in good health and CMV-seronegative. The CDR3 region: CAWSPPTGGEINQPQHF. The DNA sequence is as follows: TGTGCCTGGAGTCCACCGACAGGGGGTGAAATCAATCAGCCCCAGCATTTT.